The clone carrying this T cell receptor beta chain has a single count. This table comes from immunoSEQ multiplex PCR, and its TCRdb copy is limited to in-frame clones, with some not included. Among more than 60,000 clones listed, around nine tenths were seen once. CDR1 and CDR2 from the germline V gene are SGHVS and FQNEAQ. V shed 0 bases, J shed 5 bases, and the junction held 6 bases outside the gene matches. The CDR3 length is 16 residues. This entry belongs to a study of PD-L1 blockade in urothelial cancer. At the level of the study: Bladder-origin urothelial cancer in males covered about 85% of the roughly 29 patients. Patients' histories included 0 to 3 prior chemotherapy regimens.

This sample's time point: peripheral blood 6 weeks after treatment start. Material: PBMCs, obtained around atezolizumab (anti-PD-L1) treatment. This sequence joins TRBV7-8 and TRBJ2-5, with 10 bases fitting TRBD2. The TCR was taken from a man aged 55 to 70 with urothelial cancer. CDR3: CASSLAWASGGETQYF. The CDR3 nucleotides read TGTGCCAGCAGCTTAGCGTGGGCTAGCGGGGGCGAGACCCAGTACTTC.